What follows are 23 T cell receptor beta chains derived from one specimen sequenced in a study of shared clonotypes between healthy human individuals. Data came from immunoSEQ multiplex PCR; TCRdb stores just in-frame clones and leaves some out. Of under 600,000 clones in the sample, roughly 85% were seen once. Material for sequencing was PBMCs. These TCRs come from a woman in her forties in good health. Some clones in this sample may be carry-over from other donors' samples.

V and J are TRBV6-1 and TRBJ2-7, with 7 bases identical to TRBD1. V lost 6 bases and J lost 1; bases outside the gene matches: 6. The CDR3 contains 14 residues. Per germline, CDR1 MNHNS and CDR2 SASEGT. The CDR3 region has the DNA TGTGCCAGCAGGGGGACAGACGGATCCTACGAGCAGTACTTC. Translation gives CASRGTDGSYEQYF.

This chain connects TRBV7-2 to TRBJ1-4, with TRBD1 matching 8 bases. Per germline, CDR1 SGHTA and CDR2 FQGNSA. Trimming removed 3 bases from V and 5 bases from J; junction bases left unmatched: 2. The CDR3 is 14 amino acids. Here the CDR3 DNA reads TGTGCCAGCAGCTTGACAGGGGCGAATGAAAAACTGTTTTTT. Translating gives CASSLTGANEKLFF.

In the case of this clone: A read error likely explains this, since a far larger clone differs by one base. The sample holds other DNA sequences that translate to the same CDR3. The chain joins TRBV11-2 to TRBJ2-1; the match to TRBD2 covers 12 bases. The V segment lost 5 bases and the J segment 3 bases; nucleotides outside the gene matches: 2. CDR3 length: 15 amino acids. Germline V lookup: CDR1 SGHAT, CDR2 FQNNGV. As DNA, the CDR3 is TGTGCCAGCAGCCTGACTAGCGGGAGCTACAATGAGCAGTTCTTC. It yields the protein CASSLTSGSYNEQFF.

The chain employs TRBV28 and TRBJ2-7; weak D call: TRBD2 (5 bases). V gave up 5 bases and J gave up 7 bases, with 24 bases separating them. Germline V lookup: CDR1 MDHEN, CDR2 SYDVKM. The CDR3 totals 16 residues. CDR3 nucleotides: TGTGCCAGCAGTCCTTTGGGAGCTTTCCAGCTCCTGGAGCAGTACTTC. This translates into CASSPLGAFQLLEQYF.

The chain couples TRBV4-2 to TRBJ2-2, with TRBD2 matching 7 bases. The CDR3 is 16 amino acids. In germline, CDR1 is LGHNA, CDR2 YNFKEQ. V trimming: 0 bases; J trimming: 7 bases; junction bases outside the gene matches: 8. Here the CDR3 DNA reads TGTGCCAGCAGCCAAGATACGGCGGGAGTCGACGGGGAGCTGTTTTTT. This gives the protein CASSQDTAGVDGELFF.

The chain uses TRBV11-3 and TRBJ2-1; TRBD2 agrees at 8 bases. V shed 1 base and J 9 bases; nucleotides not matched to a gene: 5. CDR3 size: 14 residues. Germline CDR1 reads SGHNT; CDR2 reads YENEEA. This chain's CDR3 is CASSLAGGRGEQFF. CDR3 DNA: TGTGCCAGCAGCTTAGCGGGGGGGCGAGGTGAGCAGTTCTTC.

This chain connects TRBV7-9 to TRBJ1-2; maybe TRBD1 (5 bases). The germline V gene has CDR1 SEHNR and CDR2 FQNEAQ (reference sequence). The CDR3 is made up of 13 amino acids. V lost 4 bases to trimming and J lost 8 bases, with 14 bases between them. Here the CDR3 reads CASSYGHPLGYTF. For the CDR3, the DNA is TGTGCCAGCAGCTACGGACACCCCTTGGGCTACACCTTC.

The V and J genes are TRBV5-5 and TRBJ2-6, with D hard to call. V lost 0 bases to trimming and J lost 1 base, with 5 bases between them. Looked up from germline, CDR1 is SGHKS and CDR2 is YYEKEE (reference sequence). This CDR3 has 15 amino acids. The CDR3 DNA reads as TGTGCCAGCAGCTTGGGTGAATCTGGGGCCAACGTCCTGACTTTC. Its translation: CASSLGESGANVLTF.

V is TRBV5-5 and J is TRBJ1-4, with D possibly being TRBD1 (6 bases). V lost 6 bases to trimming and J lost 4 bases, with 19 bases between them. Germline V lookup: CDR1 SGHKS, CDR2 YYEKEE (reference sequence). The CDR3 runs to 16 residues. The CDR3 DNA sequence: TGTGCCAGCAACCCTGCCCTGACAGGCGGTAATGAAAAACTGTTTTTT. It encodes CASNPALTGGNEKLFF.

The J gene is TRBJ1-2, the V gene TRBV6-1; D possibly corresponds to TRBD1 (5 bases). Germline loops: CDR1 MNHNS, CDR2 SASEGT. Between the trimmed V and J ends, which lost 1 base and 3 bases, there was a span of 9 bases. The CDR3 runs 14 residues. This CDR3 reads CASSEGGTYYGYTF. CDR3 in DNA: TGTGCCAGCAGTGAAGGGGGGACGTACTATGGCTACACCTTC.

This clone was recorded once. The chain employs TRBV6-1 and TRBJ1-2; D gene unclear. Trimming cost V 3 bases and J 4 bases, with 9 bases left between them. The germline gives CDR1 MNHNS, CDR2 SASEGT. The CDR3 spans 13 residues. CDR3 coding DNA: TGTGCCAGCAGTGATCGCCTCACCTATGGCTACACCTTC. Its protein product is CASSDRLTYGYTF.

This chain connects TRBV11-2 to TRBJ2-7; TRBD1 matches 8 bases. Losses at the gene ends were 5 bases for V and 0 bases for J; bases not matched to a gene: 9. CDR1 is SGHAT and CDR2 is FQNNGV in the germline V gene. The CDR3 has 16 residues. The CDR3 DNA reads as TGTGCCAGCAGCCCCGGACAGGGTCGTAGCTCCTACGAGCAGTACTTC. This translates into CASSPGQGRSSYEQYF.

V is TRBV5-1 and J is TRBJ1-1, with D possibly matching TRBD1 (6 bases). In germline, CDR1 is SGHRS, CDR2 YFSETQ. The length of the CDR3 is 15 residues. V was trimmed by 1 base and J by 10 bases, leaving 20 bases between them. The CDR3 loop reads CASSLIPAGDYGAFF. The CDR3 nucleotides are TGCGCCAGCAGCTTGATCCCGGCAGGGGATTATGGAGCTTTCTTT.

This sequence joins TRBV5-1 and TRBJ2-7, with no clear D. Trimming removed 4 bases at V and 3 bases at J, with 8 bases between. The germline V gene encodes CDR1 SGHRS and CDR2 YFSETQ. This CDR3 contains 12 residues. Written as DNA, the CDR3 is TGCGCCAGCAGCGCCGGCGGCTACGAGCAGTACTTC. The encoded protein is CASSAGGYEQYF.

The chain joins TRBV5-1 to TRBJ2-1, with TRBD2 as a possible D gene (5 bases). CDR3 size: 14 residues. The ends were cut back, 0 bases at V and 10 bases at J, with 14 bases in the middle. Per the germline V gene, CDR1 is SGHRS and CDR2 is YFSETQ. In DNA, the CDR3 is TGCGCCAGCAGCTTGGGGGCTGAGGGCGGCGAGCAGTTCTTC. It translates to CASSLGAEGGEQFF.

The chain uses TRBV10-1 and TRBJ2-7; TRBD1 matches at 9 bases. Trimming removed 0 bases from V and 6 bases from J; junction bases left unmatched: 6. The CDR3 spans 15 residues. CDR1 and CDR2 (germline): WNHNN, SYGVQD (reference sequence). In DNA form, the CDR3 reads TGCGCCAGCAGTGAGTCGCGGGGACAGGGTAGCGAGCAGTACTTC. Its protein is CASSESRGQGSEQYF.

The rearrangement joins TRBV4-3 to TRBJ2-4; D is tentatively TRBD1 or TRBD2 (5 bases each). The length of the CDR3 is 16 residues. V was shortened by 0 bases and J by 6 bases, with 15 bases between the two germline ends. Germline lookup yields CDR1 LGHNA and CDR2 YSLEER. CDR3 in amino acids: CASSQDPGGSGNIQYF. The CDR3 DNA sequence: TGCGCCAGCAGCCAAGATCCTGGGGGATCAGGAAACATTCAGTACTTC.

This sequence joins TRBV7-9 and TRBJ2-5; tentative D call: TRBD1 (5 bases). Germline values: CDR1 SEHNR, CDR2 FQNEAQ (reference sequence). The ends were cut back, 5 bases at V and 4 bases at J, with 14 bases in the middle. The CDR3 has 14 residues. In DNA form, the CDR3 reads TGTGCCAGCAGCCACAGGTCTTGGGGAGAGACCCAGTACTTC. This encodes CASSHRSWGETQYF.

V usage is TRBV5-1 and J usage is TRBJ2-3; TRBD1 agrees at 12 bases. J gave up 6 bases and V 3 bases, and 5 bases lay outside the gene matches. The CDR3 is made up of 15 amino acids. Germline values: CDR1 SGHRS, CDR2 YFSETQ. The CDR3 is CASSSGTGGWDTQYF. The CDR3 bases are TGCGCCAGCAGCTCCGGGACAGGGGGCTGGGATACGCAGTATTTT. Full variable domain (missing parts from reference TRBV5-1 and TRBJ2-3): KAGVTQTPRYLIKTRGQQVTLSCSPISGHRSVSWYQQTPGQGLQFLFEYFSETQRNKGNFPGRFSGRQFSNSRSEMNVSTLELGDSALYLCASSSGTGGWDTQYFGPGTRLTVL.

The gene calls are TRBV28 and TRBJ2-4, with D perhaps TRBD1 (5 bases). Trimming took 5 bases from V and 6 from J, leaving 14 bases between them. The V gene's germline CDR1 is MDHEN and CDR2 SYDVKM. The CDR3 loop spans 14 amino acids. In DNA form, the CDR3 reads TGTGCCAGCAGTCCGGCAGGGTGGGGAAACATTCAGTACTTC. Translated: CASSPAGWGNIQYF. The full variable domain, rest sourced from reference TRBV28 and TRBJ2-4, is DVKVTQSSRYLVKRTGEKVFLECVQDMDHENMFWYRQDPGLGLRLIYFSYDVKMKEKGDIPEGYSVSREKKERFSLILESASTNQTSMYLCASSPAGWGNIQYFGAGTRLSVL.

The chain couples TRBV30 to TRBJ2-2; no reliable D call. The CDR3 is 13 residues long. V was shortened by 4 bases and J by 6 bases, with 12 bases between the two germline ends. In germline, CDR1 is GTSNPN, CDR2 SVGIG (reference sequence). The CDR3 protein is CAWTVRVAGELFF. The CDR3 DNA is TGTGCCTGGACCGTACGAGTAGCCGGGGAGCTGTTTTTT.

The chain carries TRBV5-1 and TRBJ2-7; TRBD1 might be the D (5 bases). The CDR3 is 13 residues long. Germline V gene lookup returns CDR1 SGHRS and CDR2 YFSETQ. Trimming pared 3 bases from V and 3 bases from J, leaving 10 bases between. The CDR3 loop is CASSSDIYYEQYF. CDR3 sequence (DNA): TGCGCCAGCAGCTCGGACATATACTACGAGCAGTACTTC.

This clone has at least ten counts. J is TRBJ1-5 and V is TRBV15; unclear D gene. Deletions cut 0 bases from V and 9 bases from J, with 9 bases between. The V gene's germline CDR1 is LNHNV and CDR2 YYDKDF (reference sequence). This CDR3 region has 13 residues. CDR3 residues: CATSRDSRGPQHF. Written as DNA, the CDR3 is TGTGCCACCAGCAGAGATTCTCGGGGGCCCCAGCATTTT.